Shown below are 11 T cell receptor beta chains from a single sample sequenced in a study of identical twins. MiXCR, run by TCRdb on the 5' RACE reads, gives a single entry per CDR3 protein. The table shows 1.5 million to 2 million distinct CDR3 sequences, with under 35% occurring only once. The sequenced material came from cord blood. The receptors derive from a newborn girl in good health.

This clonotype was counted many times. J is TRBJ2-1 and V is TRBV28, with a tentative D call TRBD2 (6 bases). CDR3 length: 15 amino acids. Germline CDR1 is MDHEN and CDR2 is SYDVKM. V was shortened by 2 bases and J by 9 bases, with 17 bases between the two germline ends. In nucleotides, the CDR3 is TGTGCCAGCAGTTTAGCGGGATACCGCGTGGGTGAGCAGTTCTTC. It encodes CASSLAGYRVGEQFF.

This clonotype has only a few counts. The chain recombines TRBV5-1 with TRBJ2-1; 8 bases line up with TRBD2. Germline CDR1 SGHRS, CDR2 YFSETQ. The CDR3 has 14 residues. The J segment lost 6 bases and the V segment lost 1 base, leaving 3 bases of the junction unmatched. CDR3 sequence reads: CASSLWLAGNEQFF. DNA of the CDR3: TGCGCCAGCAGCTTGTGGCTAGCGGGCAATGAGCAGTTCTTC.

The rearrangement links TRBV29-1 to TRBJ2-3; TRBD2 matches 7 bases. Germline-derived CDR1 and CDR2 are SQVTM and ANQGSEA. The junction had 10 bases not matched to a gene; V was cut back by 7 bases and J by 6 bases. This CDR3 has 13 residues. This CDR3 is CSAPPAGTDTQYF. The CDR3, as DNA: TGCAGCGCCCCGCCAGCGGGGACCGATACGCAGTATTTT.

This clonotype has only a few counts. The chain is built from TRBV11-2 and TRBJ2-6; D not certain. The CDR3 length is 18 residues. Germline lookup yields CDR1 SGHAT and CDR2 FQNNGV. The ends were cut back, 4 bases at V and 0 bases at J, with 16 bases in the middle. The CDR3 protein is CASSSRGISRSGANVLTF. The CDR3 DNA reads TGTGCCAGCAGCTCCCGCGGCATATCGCGCTCTGGGGCCAACGTCCTGACTTTC.

J is TRBJ1-2 and V is TRBV20-1; weak D call: TRBD1 (6 bases). Germline V CDR1 and CDR2: DFQATT, SNEGSKA (reference sequence). Trimming stripped 3 bases from V and 4 bases from J, with 15 bases between. The CDR3 sequence is 14 residues long. CDR3 sequence (DNA): TGCAGTGCTAGCTTCAGGAGGACAGCCTATGGCTACACCTTC. It translates to CSASFRRTAYGYTF.

This chain joins TRBV12-3 or TRBV12-4 and TRBJ1-2, with TRBD1 matching 7 bases. V shed 7 bases and J 5 bases; nucleotides not matched to a gene: 10. This CDR3 spans 14 amino acids. The CDR3 here is CASKTTGLWYGYTF. The CDR3 coding sequence is TGTGCCAGCAAGACGACAGGGTTGTGGTATGGCTACACCTTC.

This clonotype was detected a few times. CDR3 bases: TGTGCCAGCAGCCTAACTATTGGACAAGTGGGAGGCTATGGCTACACCTTC. Its protein is CASSLTIGQVGGYGYTF. This sequence joins TRBV3-1 and TRBJ1-2, with D perhaps matching TRBD1 (5 bases). Germline CDR1 and CDR2: LGHDT and YNNKEL (reference sequence). The CDR3 totals 17 residues. Between the trimmed V and J ends, which lost 4 bases and 4 bases, there was a span of 22 bases. Together with reference TRBV3-1 and TRBJ1-2, the CDR3 gives the full variable domain: DTAVSQTPKYLVTQMGNDKSIKCEQNLGHDTMYWYKQDSKKFLKIMFSYNNKELIINETVPNRFSPKSPDKAHLNLHINSLELGDSAVYFCASSLTIGQVGGYGYTFGSGTRLTVV.

This clonotype was detected only a few times. The chain combines TRBV5-1 with TRBJ2-3, with a weak D call TRBD2 (5 bases). V was shortened by 6 bases and J by 1 base, with 12 bases between the two germline ends. This CDR3 region has 14 residues. Germline values: CDR1 SGHRS, CDR2 YFSETQ. Here the CDR3 reads CASMVTSRTDTQYF. CDR3 bases: TGCGCCAGCATGGTTACTAGTCGCACAGATACGCAGTATTTT.

Comment on this clonotype: The junction departs from the called germline gene at one end, perhaps through a read error. This chain uses TRBV10-1 with TRBJ2-6; perhaps TRBD1 as D (5 bases). The CDR3 has 18 amino acids. CDR1 WNHNN and CDR2 SYGVQD come from the germline V gene (reference sequence). CDR3 bases: TGCGCCAGCAGTGACACAAGGGGATCCCTCTCTGGGGCCAACGCCCTGACTTTC. Protein product: CASSDTRGSLSGANALTF.

V gene TRBV18 combines with J gene TRBJ2-3; 8 bases line up with TRBD2. The V gene's germline CDR1 is KGHSH and CDR2 LQKENI. V shed 6 bases and J 6 bases; nucleotides not matched to a gene: 8. The CDR3 is 14 amino acids. The CDR3 loop reads CASSPGLEADTQYF. CDR3 in DNA: TGTGCCAGCTCCCCGGGACTAGAGGCCGATACGCAGTATTTT.

The V gene is TRBV2, the J gene TRBJ2-5, with D possibly TRBD1 on 6 matching bases. Germline CDR1 reads SNHLY; CDR2 reads FYNNEI. The V gene lost 11 bases and the J gene lost 2 bases, with 12 bases spanning the gap. The CDR3 is made up of 12 amino acids. CDR3 residues: CACARGQETQYF. The CDR3 nucleotides are TGTGCCTGTGCGAGGGGGCAAGAGACCCAGTACTTC.